The rows below give T cell receptor beta chains drawn from one sample of a study of blood T cell repertoires in COVID-19. Some clones are missing from TCRdb's copy, which holds only in-frame ones; the method was immunoSEQ multiplex PCR. The sample contains about 99,000 clones, roughly nine tenths of which appear only once. Sequenced input: peripheral blood. The receptors originated from a human donor in a cohort sampled during active COVID-19. Both conserved end residues are part of each CDR3. D genes are given only for firm matches. Size values are once, few and many counts, or a class for expanded clones, and some rows have none.

abundance	v_gene	j_gene	d_gene	CDR3aa	CDR3nt
NA	TRBV5-4	TRBJ2-6	NA	CASSPGSSGANVLTF	TGTGCCAGCAGCCCGGGGAGCTCTGGGGCCAACGTCCTGACTTTC
NA	TRBV30	TRBJ1-4	NA	CAWSVGHFNEKLFF	TGTGCCTGGAGTGTGGGGCACTTTAATGAAAAACTGTTTTTT
NA	TRBV6-5	TRBJ2-5	NA	CASSYDLRGETQYF	TGTGCCAGCAGTTACGATCTGAGGGGGGAGACCCAGTACTTC
NA	TRBV11-2	TRBJ1-6	TRBD1	CASSYATGRNSPLHF	TGTGCCAGCAGCTACGCGACAGGGAGAAATTCACCCCTCCACTTT
few	TRBV6-1	TRBJ1-6	NA	CASSESGLHNSPLHF	TGTGCCAGCAGTGAAAGCGGACTCCATAATTCACCCCTCCACTTT
NA	TRBV29-1	TRBJ2-5	TRBD1	CSVAQGASETQYF	TGCAGCGTTGCGCAGGGGGCCTCAGAGACCCAGTACTTC
NA	TRBV5-3	TRBJ1-1	NA	CARSPGRGLNTEAFF	TGTGCCAGAAGCCCCGGAAGGGGATTGAACACTGAAGCTTTCTTT
NA	TRBV11-2	TRBJ1-2	NA	CASSFTGYGYTF	TGTGCCAGCAGCTTTACAGGATATGGCTACACCTTC
once	TRBV6-5	TRBJ1-2	TRBD1	CASSPGTGANYGYTF	TGTGCCAGCAGCCCCGGGACAGGGGCCAACTATGGCTACACCTTC
NA	TRBV27	TRBJ2-3	TRBD2	CASSLRLTGTSVTSTDTQYF	TGTGCCAGCAGTTTAAGGCTGACCGGGACTAGCGTCACTAGCACAGATACGCAGTATTTT
NA	TRBV12-3/TRBV12-4	TRBJ2-7	NA	CASSFQGYYEQYF	TGTGCCAGCAGTTTTCAGGGGTACTACGAGCAGTACTTC
NA	TRBV24-1	TRBJ2-3	TRBD2	CATSAVAGGTQYF	TGTGCCACCAGTGCCGTAGCGGGAGGTACGCAGTATTTT
once	TRBV29-1	TRBJ2-7	NA	CSVAYSYEQYF	TGCAGCGTTGCGTACTCCTACGAGCAGTACTTC
NA	TRBV12-3/TRBV12-4	TRBJ2-3	NA	CASSLRAPDTQYF	TGTGCCAGCAGTTTGAGGGCCCCAGATACGCAGTATTTT
few	TRBV5-1	TRBJ1-6	NA	CASSRITGDSYNSPLHF	TGCGCCAGCAGCAGAATCACAGGAGACTCTTATAATTCACCCCTCCACTTT
NA	TRBV5-4	TRBJ2-1	TRBD1	CASSLPAGQGASYNEQFF	TGTGCCAGCAGCCTTCCAGCGGGACAGGGGGCGTCCTACAATGAGCAGTTCTTC
once	TRBV28	TRBJ2-7	TRBD1	CASRETGSGEQYF	TGTGCCAGCAGAGAGACAGGGAGCGGCGAGCAGTACTTC
NA	TRBV28	TRBJ1-6	TRBD1	CASTPTPGTVKRSPLHF	TGTGCCAGCACCCCAACCCCCGGGACAGTGAAACGTTCACCCCTCCACTTT
NA	TRBV7-3	TRBJ1-6	NA	CASSLAANSPLHF	TGTGCCAGCAGCTTGGCGGCAAATTCACCCCTCCACTTT
NA	TRBV7-2	TRBJ1-5	TRBD1	CASSLSGGQPQHF	TGTGCCAGCAGCTTATCAGGGGGACAGCCCCAGCATTTT
NA	TRBV19	TRBJ1-6	TRBD1	CASSMDRGPLSPLHF	TGTGCCAGTAGTATGGACAGGGGCCCCCTATCACCCCTCCACTTT
once	TRBV30	TRBJ2-7	TRBD2	CAWIKAGVSYEQYF	TGTGCCTGGATCAAGGCGGGAGTGTCGTACGAGCAGTACTTC
NA	TRBV6-5	TRBJ1-1	TRBD1	CASSYLRTGAEAFF	TGTGCCAGCAGTTACCTTCGGACAGGGGCTGAAGCTTTCTTT
NA	TRBV6-2/TRBV6-3	TRBJ2-7	NA	CASSYLNEQYF	TGTGCCAGCAGTTATTTAAACGAGCAGTACTTC
NA	TRBV27	TRBJ2-5	NA	CASSLAGYQETQYF	TGTGCCAGCAGTTTGGCAGGGTACCAAGAGACCCAGTACTTC
once	TRBV19	TRBJ1-4	NA	CASSINMLSRGNEKLFF	TGTGCCAGTAGTATAAATATGTTGTCCAGGGGTAATGAAAAACTGTTTTTT
NA	TRBV4-3	TRBJ1-3	NA	CASSQGVQDTIYF	TGCGCCAGCAGCCAAGGAGTCCAGGACACCATATATTTT
NA	TRBV27	TRBJ1-5	TRBD1	CASSPLTGGKQPQHF	TGTGCCAGCAGTCCCCTCACAGGGGGCAAACAGCCCCAGCATTTT
NA	TRBV19	TRBJ2-5	NA	CASRRFRGQQETQYF	TGTGCCAGTAGGCGGTTTCGGGGTCAGCAAGAGACCCAGTACTTC